The 7 T cell receptor beta chains given below trace back to one sample, sequenced in a study of blood T cell repertoires in COVID-19. The data were produced by immunoSEQ multiplex PCR, yet TCRdb's version contains in-frame clones alone and is incomplete. The sample has under 40,000 clones; around 87% are singletons. The sample was peripheral blood. These receptors all stem from a man in his sixties with active COVID-19.

The V and J genes are TRBV27 and TRBJ2-7; D might be TRBD1 (6 bases). This CDR3 spans 16 amino acids. Germline V gene lookup returns CDR1 MNHEY and CDR2 SMNVEV (reference sequence). Trimming shortened V by 3 bases and J by 0 bases, and 15 bases separated the two germline ends. The CDR3 DNA is TGTGCCAGCAGTTTTTCCTCAGGGGTAATCTCCTACGAGCAGTACTTC. This codes for CASSFSSGVISYEQYF.

The genes are TRBV6-2 or TRBV6-3 and TRBJ1-5; D uncertain. The V and J ends lost 6 bases and 0 bases respectively, with 9 bases between them. Germline V gene sequence: CDR1 MNHEY, CDR2 SVGEGT. The CDR3 has 14 amino acids. DNA for the CDR3: TGTGCCAGCAGCACATATAATAGCAATCAGCCCCAGCATTTT. It codes for CASSTYNSNQPQHF.

The J gene is TRBJ2-2, the V gene TRBV18; 7 bases are shared with TRBD2. Per germline, CDR1 KGHSH and CDR2 LQKENI. V lost 2 bases, J lost 7 bases, and 4 bases stayed unmatched. The CDR3 consists of 14 residues. The CDR3 loop reads CASSPGLVGGELFF. The CDR3 nucleotides are TGTGCCAGCTCACCAGGACTAGTGGGCGGGGAGCTGTTTTTT.

This clone was counted a single time. This rearrangement joins TRBV5-4 to TRBJ1-1; 9 nucleotides match TRBD1. Germline trimming cut 2 bases from V and 2 bases from J; bases unmatched to any gene: 4. The CDR3 consists of 15 residues. Germline CDR1 SGHNT, CDR2 YYREEE (reference sequence). CDR3 nucleotides: TGTGCCAGCAGCTTCCGGGACAGGGCCAACACTGAAGCTTTCTTT. It translates to CASSFRDRANTEAFF. Combining the CDR3 with reference TRBV5-4 and TRBJ1-1 gives the whole variable domain ETGVTQSPTHLIKTRGQQVTLRCSSQSGHNTVSWYQQALGQGPQFIFQYYREEENGRGNFPPRFSGLQFPNYSSELNVNALELDDSALYLCASSFRDRANTEAFFGQGTRLTVV.

This clone was recorded only once. The V gene is TRBV3-1 (or the pseudogene TRBV3-2), the J gene TRBJ1-5, with a possible D match to TRBD1 (5 bases). Per the germline V gene, CDR1 is LGHDT and CDR2 is YNNKEL (reference sequence). The CDR3 extends over 15 amino acids. The V and J ends lost 0 bases and 1 base respectively, with 7 bases between them. As DNA, the CDR3 is TGTGCCAGCAGCCAAGATAGGGGCAGCAATCAGCCCCAGCATTTT. Its translation: CASSQDRGSNQPQHF.

The chain combines TRBV19 with TRBJ1-3; tentatively, D is TRBD1 (6 bases). Germline CDR1 reads LNHDA; CDR2 reads SQIVND (reference sequence). With 7 bases removed from V and 2 bases from J, the gap between germline ends came to 21 bases. This CDR3 spans 17 amino acids. CDR3 sequence: CASIPRWGSGAGNTIYF. CDR3 nucleotides: TGTGCCAGTATCCCTCGCTGGGGCTCAGGGGCTGGAAACACCATATATTTT.

The V gene is TRBV5-6, the J gene TRBJ2-4, with a possible D match to TRBD1 (6 bases). The CDR3 sequence is 17 residues long. In germline, CDR1 is SGHDT, CDR2 YYEEEE. V lost 3 bases, J lost 0 bases, and 16 bases lay in between. The CDR3 coding sequence is TGTGCCAGCAGCTCCCTCCGGGACACCTTAGCCAAAAACATTCAGTACTTC. This encodes CASSSLRDTLAKNIQYF.